This record concerns one T cell receptor (beta chain) sequence. The data derive from a study of technical replicates of blood from a handful of donors. The repertoire was sequenced with immunoSEQ multiplex PCR; TCRdb's copy has only in-frame clones and lacks some. The sample shows about 12,000 clones, under 95% of them seen only once. Germline V gene lookup returns CDR1 GTSNPN and CDR2 SVGIG (reference sequence). The V end was cut by 4 bases, the J end by 1 base, with 7 bases between. The CDR3 runs to 12 residues. The V and J genes are TRBV30 and TRBJ2-5; D remains unclear. Sequencing used PBMCs. This clonotype was obtained from a human donor in good health. The CDR3 nucleotides are TGTGCCTGGACGGTGTCCCAAGAGACCCAGTACTTC. It yields the protein CAWTVSQETQYF.